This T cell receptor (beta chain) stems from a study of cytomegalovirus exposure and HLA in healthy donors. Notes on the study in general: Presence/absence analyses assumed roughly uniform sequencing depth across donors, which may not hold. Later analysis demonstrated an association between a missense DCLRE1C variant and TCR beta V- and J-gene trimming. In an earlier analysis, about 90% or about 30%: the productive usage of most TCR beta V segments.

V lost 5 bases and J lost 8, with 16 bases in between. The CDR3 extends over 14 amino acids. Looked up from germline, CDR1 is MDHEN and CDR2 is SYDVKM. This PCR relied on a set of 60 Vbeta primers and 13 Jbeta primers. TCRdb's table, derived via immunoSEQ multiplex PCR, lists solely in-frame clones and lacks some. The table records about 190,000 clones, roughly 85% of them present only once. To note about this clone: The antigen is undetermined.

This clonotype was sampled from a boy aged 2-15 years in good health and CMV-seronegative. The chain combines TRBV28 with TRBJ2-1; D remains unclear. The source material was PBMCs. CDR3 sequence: CASSPSVAADEQFF. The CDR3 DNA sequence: TGTGCCAGCAGTCCAAGTGTAGCAGCCGATGAGCAGTTCTTC.